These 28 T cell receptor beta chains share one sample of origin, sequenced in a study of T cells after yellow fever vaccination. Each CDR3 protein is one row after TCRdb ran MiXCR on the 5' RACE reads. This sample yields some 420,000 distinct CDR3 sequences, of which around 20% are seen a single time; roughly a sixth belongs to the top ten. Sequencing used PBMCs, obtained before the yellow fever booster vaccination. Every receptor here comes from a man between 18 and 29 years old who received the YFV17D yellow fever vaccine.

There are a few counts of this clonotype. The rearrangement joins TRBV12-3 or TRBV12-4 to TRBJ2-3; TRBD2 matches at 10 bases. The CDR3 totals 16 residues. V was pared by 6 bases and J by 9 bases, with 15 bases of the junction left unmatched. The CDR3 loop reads CASSRFGLAGAPTQYF. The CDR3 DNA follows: TGTGCCAGCAGCAGATTCGGTCTAGCGGGGGCCCCCACGCAGTATTTT.

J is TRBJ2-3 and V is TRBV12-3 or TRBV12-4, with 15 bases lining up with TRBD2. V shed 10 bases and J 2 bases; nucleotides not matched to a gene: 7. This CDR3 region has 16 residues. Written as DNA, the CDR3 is TGTGCCACCCAAGGGACTAGCGGGGGGCCCACAGATACGCAGTATTTT. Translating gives CATQGTSGGPTDTQYF.

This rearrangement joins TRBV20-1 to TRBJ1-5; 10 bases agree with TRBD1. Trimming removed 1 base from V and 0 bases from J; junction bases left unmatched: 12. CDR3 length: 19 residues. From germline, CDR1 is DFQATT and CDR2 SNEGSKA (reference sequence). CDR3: CSARAYRDRGVYSNQPQHF. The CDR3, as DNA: TGCAGTGCTAGAGCCTACCGGGACAGGGGAGTTTATAGCAATCAGCCCCAGCATTTT.

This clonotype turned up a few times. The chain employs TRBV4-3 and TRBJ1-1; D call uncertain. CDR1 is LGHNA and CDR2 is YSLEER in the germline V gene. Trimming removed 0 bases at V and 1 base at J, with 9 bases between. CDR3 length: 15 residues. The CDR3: CASSQEGWQNTEAFF. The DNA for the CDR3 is TGCGCCAGCAGCCAAGAAGGGTGGCAGAACACTGAAGCTTTCTTT.

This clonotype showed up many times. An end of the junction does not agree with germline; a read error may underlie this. The CDR3 reads CSAASGTGHSF. In DNA form, the CDR3 reads TGCAGTGCCGCCTCCGGGACAGGGCATTCCTTC. This sequence joins TRBV20-1 and TRBJ2-1; 9 bases fit TRBD1. Per germline, CDR1 DFQATT and CDR2 SNEGSKA (reference sequence). The CDR3 loop spans 11 amino acids.

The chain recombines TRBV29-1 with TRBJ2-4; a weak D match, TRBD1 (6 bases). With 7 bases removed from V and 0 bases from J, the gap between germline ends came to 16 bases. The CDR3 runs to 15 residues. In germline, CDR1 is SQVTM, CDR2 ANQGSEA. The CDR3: CSAMDRGTAKNIQYF. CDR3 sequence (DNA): TGCAGCGCTATGGACAGAGGGACAGCCAAAAACATTCAGTACTTC.

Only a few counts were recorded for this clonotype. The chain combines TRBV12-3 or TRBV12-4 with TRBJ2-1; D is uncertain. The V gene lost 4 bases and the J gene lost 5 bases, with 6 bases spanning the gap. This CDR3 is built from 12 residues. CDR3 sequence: CASSSIDNEQFF. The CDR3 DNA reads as TGTGCCAGCAGTTCAATAGACAATGAGCAGTTCTTC.

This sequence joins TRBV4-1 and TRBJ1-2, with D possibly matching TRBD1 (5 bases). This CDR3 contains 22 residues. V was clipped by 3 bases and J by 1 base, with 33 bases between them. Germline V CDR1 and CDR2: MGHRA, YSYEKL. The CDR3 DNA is TGCGCCAGCAGCCACACTCTAGGGAGGGGCTCGGCGTCTAGGTCCCGTAACTATGGCTACACCTTC. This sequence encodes CASSHTLGRGSASRSRNYGYTF.

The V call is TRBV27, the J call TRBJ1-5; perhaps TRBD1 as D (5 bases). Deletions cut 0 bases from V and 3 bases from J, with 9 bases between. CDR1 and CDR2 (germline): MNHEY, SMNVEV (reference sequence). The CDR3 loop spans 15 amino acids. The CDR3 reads CASSLSRGSNQPQHF. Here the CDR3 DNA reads TGTGCCAGCAGTTTATCTCGGGGGTCCAATCAGCCCCAGCATTTT.

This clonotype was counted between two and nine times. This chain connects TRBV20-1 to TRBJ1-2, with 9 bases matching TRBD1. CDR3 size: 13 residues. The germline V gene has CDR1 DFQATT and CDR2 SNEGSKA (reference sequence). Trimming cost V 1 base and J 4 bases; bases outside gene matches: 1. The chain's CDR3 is CSARGTGAYGYTF. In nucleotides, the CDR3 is TGCAGTGCTAGAGGGACAGGGGCCTATGGCTACACCTTC.

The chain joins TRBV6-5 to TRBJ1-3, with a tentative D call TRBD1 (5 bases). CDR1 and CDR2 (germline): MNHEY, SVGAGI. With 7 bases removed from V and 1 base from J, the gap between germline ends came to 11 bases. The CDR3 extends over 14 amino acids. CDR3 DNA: TGTGCCAGCAAGCCCGGGGGATCTGGAAACACCATATATTTT. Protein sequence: CASKPGGSGNTIYF.

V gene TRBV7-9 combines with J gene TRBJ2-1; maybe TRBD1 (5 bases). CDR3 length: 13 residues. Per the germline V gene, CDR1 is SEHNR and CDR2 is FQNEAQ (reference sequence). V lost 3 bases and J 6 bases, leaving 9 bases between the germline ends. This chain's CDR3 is CASSFTTGNEQFF. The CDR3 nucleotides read TGTGCCAGCAGCTTCACTACAGGCAATGAGCAGTTCTTC.

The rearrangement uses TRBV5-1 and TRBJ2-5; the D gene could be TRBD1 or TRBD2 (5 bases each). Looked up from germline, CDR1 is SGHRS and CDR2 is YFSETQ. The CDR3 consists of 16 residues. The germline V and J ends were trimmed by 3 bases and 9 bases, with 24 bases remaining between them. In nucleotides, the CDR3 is TGCGCCAGCAGCTACGCCCTTATGGCCGAGGGGCGGGCCCAGTACTTC. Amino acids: CASSYALMAEGRAQYF.

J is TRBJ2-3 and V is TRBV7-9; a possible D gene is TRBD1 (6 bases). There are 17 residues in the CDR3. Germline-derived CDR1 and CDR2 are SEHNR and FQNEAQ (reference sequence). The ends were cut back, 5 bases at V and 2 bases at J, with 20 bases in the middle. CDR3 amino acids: CASSLLSLGDNTDTQYF. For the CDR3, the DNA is TGTGCCAGCAGCCTCCTATCCCTCGGGGACAACACAGATACGCAGTATTTT.

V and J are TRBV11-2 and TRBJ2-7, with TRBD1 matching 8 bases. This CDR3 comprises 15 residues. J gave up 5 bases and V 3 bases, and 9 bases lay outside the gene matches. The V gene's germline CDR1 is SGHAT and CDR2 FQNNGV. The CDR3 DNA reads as TGTGCCAGCAGCTTTAGCCGGGACAGGTGGCACGAGCAGTACTTC. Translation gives CASSFSRDRWHEQYF.

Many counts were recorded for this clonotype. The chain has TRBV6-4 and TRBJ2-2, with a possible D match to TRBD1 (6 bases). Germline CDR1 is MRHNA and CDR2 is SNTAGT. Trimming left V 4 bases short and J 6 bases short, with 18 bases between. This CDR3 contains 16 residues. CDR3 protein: CASSVQGLHQAGELFF. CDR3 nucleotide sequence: TGTGCCAGCAGTGTACAGGGTCTCCATCAGGCCGGGGAGCTGTTTTTT.

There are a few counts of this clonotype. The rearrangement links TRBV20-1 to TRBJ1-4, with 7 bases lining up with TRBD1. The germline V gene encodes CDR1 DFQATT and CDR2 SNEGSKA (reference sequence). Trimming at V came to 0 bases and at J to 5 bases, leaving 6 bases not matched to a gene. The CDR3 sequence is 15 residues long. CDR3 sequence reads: CSARDSRGANEKLFF. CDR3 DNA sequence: TGCAGTGCTAGAGATTCCAGGGGGGCAAATGAAAAACTGTTTTTT.

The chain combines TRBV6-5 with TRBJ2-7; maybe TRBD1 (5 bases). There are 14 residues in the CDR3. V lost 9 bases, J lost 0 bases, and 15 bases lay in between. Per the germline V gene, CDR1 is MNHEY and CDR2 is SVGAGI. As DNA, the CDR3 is TGTGCCAGGACCGGACACTCTAGCTCCTACGAGCAGTACGTC. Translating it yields CARTGHSSSYEQYV.

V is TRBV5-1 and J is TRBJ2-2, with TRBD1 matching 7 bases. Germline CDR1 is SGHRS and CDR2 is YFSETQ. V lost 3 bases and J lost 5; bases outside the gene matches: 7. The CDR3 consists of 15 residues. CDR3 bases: TGCGCCAGCAGCTCCAGACAGGGAGAAACCGGGGAGCTGTTTTTT. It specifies CASSSRQGETGELFF.

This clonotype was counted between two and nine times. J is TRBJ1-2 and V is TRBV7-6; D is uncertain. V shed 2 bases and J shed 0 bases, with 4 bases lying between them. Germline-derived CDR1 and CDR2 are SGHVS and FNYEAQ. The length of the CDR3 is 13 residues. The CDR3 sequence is CASSLQSNYGYTF. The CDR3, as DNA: TGTGCCAGCAGCTTACAATCTAACTATGGCTACACCTTC.

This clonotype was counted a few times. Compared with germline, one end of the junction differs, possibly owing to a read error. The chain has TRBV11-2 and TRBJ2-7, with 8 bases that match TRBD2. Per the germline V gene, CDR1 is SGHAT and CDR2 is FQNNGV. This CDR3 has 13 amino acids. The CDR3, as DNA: TGTGCCAGCAGCCTCACAGAAGCCGGGACTAGATCCTTC. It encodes CASSLTEAGTRSF.

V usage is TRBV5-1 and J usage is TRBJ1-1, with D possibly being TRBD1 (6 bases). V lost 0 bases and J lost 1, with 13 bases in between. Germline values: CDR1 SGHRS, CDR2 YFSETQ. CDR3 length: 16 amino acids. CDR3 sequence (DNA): TGCGCCAGCAGCTTGGATCCAGGGGTGGGGAACACTGAAGCTTTCTTT. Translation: CASSLDPGVGNTEAFF.

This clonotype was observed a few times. CDR3 residues: CASSLVSGQGSNEQFF. The CDR3 DNA reads TGTGCCAGCAGCTTAGTTTCGGGACAGGGGTCGAATGAGCAGTTCTTC. The chain is built from TRBV11-2 and TRBJ2-1, with 10 bases that match TRBD1. CDR1 SGHAT and CDR2 FQNNGV come from the germline V gene. J lost 7 bases, V lost 1 base, and 7 bases had no gene match. The CDR3 spans 16 residues.

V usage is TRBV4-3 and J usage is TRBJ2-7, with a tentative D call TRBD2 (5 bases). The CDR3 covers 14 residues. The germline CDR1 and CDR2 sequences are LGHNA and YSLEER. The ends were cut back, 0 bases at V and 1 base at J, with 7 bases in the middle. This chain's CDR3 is CASSQDPGSYEQYF. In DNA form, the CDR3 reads TGCGCCAGCAGCCAAGATCCGGGATCCTACGAGCAGTACTTC.

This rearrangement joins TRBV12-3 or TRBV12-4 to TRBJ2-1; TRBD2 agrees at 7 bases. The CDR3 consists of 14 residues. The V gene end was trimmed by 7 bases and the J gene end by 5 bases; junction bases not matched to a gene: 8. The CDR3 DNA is TGTGCCAGCATCGCCGGGACTACCAACAATGAGCAGTTCTTC. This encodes CASIAGTTNNEQFF.

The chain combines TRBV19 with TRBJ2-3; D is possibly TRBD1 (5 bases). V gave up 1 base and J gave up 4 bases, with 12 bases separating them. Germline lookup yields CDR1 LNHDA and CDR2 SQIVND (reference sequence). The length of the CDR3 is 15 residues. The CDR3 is CASSIATGPADTQYF. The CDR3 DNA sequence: TGTGCCAGTAGTATAGCTACAGGACCGGCAGATACGCAGTATTTT. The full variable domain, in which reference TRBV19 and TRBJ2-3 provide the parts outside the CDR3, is DGGITQSPKYLFRKEGQNVTLSCEQNLNHDAMYWYRQDPGQGLRLIYYSQIVNDFQKGDIAEGYSVSREKKESFPLTVTSAQKNPTAFYLCASSIATGPADTQYFGPGTRLTVL.

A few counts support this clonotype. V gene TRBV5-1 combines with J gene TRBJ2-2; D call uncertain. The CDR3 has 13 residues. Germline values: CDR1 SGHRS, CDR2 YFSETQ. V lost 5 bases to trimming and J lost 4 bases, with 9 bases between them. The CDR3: CASRRPGTGELFF. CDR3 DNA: TGCGCCAGCAGGAGGCCCGGCACCGGGGAGCTGTTTTTT.

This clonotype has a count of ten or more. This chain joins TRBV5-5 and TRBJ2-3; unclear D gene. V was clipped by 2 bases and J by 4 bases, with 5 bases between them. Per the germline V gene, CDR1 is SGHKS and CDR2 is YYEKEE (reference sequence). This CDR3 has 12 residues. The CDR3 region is CASSFPADTQYF. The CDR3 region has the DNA TGTGCCAGCAGCTTCCCTGCAGATACGCAGTATTTT.